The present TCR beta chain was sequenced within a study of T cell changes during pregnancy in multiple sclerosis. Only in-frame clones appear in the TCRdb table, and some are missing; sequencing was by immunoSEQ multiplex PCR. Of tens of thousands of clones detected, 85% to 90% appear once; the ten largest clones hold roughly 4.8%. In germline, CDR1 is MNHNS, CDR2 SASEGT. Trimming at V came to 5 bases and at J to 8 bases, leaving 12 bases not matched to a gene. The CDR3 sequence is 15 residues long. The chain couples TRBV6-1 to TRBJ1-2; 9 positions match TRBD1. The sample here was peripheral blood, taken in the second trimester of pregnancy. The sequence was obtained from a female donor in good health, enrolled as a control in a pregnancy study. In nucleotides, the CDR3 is TGTGCCAGCAGTATTATACCGGGACAGGGTGAGGGCTACACCTTC. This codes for CASSIIPGQGEGYTF.